Listed here is a single T cell receptor (beta chain). Its antigen is not known. The data belong to a study of shared clonotypes between healthy human individuals. Study-level information: CD4 naive and memory got three plates each, CD8 naive two, CD8 memory one. Findings of the study overall: Around 4.7% was the fraction of naive CD4 clonotypes found shared across several donors. Enrolling few donors narrowed the genetic and exposure-history diversity that was represented.

The assay used deep level. Using immunoSEQ multiplex PCR, the repertoire was profiled, and TCRdb retains in-frame clones only, with some absent. The table includes about 680,000 clones, around 90% detected once. The V and J ends lost 5 bases and 0 bases respectively, with 11 bases between them. CDR3 length: 14 amino acids. CDR1 is MNHEY and CDR2 is SMNVEV in the germline V gene (reference sequence). CD45RO-negative, CCR7-selected cells formed the naive CD8 fraction, which excluded terminally differentiated effector memory CD45RA+ cells. The origin of this receptor is a man aged 25 to 45 in good health. This sequence joins TRBV27 and TRBJ2-7; D may be TRBD2 (6 bases). The specimen sequenced was naive CD8+ T cells sorted from blood. CDR3 sequence: CASSPDGGSYEQYF. The CDR3 bases are TGTGCCAGCAGTCCCGACGGGGGCTCCTACGAGCAGTACTTC.